The present TCR beta chain was sequenced within a study of T cell responses to AZD1222 COVID-19 vaccine. For the study at large: Second-dose schedules of about 4 or about 12 weeks were combined. General observations from the study: Donors were largely white British and mainly female; clonal diversity was possibly underestimated. Vaccine-associated CD4 TCRs ranged over spike, dominating at 160-218 and 743-854.

Here immunoSEQ multiplex PCR was the method, and the copy in TCRdb shows in-frame clones only, minus some. Among about 140,000 clones listed, 85% to 95% were seen once. CDR3 length equals 15 residues. Trimming stripped 4 bases from V and 1 base from J, with 13 bases between. Per germline, CDR1 KGHSH and CDR2 LQKENI. Comments on this clone: Its antigen is not known.

This TCR came from an adult in good health. The chain carries TRBV18 and TRBJ1-1; a weak D match, TRBD1 (6 bases). The starting material was peripheral blood, obtained on day 0 of AZD1222 vaccination. CDR3 region: CASSRYSGENTEAFF. The CDR3 region has the DNA TGTGCCAGCTCACGATACTCAGGGGAGAACACTGAAGCTTTCTTT.